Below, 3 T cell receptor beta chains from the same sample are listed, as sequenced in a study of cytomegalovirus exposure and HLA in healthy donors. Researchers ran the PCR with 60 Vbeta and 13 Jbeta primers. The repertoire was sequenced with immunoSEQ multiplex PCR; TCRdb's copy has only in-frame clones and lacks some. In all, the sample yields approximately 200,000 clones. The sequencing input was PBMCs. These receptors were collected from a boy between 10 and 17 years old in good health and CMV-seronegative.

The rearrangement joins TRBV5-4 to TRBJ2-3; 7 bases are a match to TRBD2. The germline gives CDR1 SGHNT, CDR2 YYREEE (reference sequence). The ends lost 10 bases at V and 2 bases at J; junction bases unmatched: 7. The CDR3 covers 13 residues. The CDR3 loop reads CAGGGGNTDTQYF. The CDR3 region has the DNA TGTGCCGGCGGGGGAGGGAACACAGATACGCAGTATTTT.

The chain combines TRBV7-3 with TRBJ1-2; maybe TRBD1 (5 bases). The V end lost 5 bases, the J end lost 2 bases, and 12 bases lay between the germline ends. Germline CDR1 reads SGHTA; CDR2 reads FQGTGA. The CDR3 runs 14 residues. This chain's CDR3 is CASSPSGGNYGYTF. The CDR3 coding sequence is TGTGCCAGCAGCCCGAGCGGGGGGAACTATGGCTACACCTTC.

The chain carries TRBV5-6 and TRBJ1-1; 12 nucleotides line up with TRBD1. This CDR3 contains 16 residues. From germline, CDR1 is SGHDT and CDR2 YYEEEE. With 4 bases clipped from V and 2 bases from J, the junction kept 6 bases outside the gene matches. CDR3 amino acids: CASSAGQGATNTEAFF. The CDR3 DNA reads TGTGCCAGCAGCGCGGGACAGGGGGCCACAAACACTGAAGCTTTCTTT.